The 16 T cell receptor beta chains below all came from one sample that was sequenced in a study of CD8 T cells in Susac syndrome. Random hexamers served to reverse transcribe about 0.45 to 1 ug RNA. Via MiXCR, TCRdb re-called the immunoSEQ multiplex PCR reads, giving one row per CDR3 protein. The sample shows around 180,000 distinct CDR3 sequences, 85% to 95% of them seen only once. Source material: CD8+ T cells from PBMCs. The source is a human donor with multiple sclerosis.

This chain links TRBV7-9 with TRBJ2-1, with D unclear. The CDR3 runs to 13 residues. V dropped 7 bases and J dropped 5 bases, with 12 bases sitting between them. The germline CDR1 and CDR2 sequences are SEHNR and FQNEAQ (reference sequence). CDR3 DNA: TGTGCCAGCACCGCGGCCCCTGACAATGAGCAGTTCTTC. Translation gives CASTAAPDNEQFF.

CDR3 amino acids: CASSPLGGDTEAFF. The CDR3 DNA sequence: TGTGCCAGCAGCCCCCTCGGAGGGGACACTGAAGCTTTCTTT. The chain uses TRBV27 and TRBJ1-1, with D perhaps matching TRBD1 (5 bases). The CDR3 is 14 residues long. V lost 6 bases to trimming and J lost 3 bases, with 14 bases between them. The germline V gene encodes CDR1 MNHEY and CDR2 SMNVEV (reference sequence).

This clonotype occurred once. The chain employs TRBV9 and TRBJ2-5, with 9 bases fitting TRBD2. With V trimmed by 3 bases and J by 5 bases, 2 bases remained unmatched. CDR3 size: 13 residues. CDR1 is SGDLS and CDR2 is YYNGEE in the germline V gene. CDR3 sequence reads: CASSAGTSETQYF. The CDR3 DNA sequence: TGTGCCAGCAGCGCCGGGACTAGCGAGACCCAGTACTTC.

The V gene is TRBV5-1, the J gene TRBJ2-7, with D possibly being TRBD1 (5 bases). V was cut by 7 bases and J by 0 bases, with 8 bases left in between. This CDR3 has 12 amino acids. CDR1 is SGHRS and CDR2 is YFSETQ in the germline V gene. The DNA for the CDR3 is TGCGCCAGCCAGGGAAACTCCTACGAGCAGTACTTC. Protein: CASQGNSYEQYF.

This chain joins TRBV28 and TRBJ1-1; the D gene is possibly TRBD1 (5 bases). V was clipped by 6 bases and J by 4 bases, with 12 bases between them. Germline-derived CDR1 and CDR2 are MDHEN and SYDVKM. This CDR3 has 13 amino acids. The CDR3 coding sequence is TGTGCCAGCAGGCCCCCGGGGCTCACTGAAGCTTTCTTT. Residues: CASRPPGLTEAFF.

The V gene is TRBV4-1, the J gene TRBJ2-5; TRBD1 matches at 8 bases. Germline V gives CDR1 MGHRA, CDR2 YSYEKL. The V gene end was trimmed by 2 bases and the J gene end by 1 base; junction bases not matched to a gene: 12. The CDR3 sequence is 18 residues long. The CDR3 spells CASSQFRQDRDRQETQYF. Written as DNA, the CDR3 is TGCGCCAGCAGCCAATTTAGACAGGACAGGGACCGCCAAGAGACCCAGTACTTC.

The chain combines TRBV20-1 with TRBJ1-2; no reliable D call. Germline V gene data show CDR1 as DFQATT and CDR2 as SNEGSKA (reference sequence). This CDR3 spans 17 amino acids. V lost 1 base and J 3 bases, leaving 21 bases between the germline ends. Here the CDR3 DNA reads TGCAGTGCTAGAGGCCCTGAGACAACCAAGGCCCACTATGGCTACACCTTC. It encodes CSARGPETTKAHYGYTF.

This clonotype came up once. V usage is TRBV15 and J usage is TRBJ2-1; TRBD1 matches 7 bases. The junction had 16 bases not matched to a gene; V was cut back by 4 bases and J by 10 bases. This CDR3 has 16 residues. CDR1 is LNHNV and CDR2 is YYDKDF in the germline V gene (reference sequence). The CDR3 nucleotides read TGTGCCACCAGCAAAACAAGGGGGCCCCTCGTAGTCGAGCAGTTCTTC. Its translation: CATSKTRGPLVVEQFF. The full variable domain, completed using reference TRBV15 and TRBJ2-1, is DAMVIQNPRYQVTQFGKPVTLSCSQTLNHNVMYWYQQKSSQAPKLLFHYYDKDFNNEADTPDNFQSRRPNTSFCFLDIRSPGLGDTAMYLCATSKTRGPLVVEQFFGPGTRLTVL.

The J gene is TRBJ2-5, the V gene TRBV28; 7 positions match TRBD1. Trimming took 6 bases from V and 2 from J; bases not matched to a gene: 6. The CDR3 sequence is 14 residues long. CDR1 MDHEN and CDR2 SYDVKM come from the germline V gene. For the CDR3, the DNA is TGTGCCAGCAGCCTCGACAGGGTACAAGAGACCCAGTACTTC. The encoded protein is CASSLDRVQETQYF.

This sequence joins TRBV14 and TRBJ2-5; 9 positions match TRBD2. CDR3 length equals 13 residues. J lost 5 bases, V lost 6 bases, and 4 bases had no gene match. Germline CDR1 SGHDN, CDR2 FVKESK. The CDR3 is CASRPSGNETQYF. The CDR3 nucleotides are TGTGCCAGCAGACCTAGCGGGAATGAGACCCAGTACTTC. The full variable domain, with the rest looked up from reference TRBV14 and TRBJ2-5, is EAGVTQFPSHSVIEKGQTVTLRCDPISGHDNLYWYRRVMGKEIKFLLHFVKESKQDESGMPNNRFLAERTGGTYSTLKVQPAELEDSGVYFCASRPSGNETQYFGPGTRLLVL.

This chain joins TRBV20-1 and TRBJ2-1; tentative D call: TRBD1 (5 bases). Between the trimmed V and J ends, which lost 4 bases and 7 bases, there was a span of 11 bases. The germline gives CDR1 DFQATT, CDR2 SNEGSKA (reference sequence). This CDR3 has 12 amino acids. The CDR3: CSATSKGNEQFF. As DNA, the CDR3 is TGCAGTGCTACGTCTAAGGGGAATGAGCAGTTCTTC.

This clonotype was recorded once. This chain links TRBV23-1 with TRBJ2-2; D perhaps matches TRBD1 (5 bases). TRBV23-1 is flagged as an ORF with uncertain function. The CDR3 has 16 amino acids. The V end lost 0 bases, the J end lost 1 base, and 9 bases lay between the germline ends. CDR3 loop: CASSQSVQVNTGELFF. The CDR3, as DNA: TGCGCCAGCAGTCAATCAGTACAGGTGAACACCGGGGAGCTGTTTTTT.

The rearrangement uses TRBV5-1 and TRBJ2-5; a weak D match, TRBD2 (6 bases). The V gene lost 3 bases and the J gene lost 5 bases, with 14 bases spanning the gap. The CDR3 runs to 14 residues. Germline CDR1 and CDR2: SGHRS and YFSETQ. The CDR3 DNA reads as TGCGCCAGCAGCTCAGGGACTCTGGGGGAGACCCAGTACTTC. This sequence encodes CASSSGTLGETQYF.

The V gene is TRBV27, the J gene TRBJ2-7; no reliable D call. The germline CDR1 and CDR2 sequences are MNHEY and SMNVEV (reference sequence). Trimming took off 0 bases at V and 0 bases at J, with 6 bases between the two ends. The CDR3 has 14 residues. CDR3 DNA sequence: TGTGCCAGCAGTTTATCGGCAGCCTCCTACGAGCAGTACTTC. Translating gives CASSLSAASYEQYF.

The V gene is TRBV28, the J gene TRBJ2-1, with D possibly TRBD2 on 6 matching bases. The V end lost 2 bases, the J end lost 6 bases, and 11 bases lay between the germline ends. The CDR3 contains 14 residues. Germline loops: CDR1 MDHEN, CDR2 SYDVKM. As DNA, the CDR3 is TGTGCCAGCAGTTTAGGACTATCCAGCAATGAGCAGTTCTTC. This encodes CASSLGLSSNEQFF.

The CDR3 spells CASHPEGRRISYEQYF. The CDR3 DNA reads as TGTGCCAGCCACCCCGAGGGCAGGCGAATCTCCTACGAGCAGTACTTC. The chain combines TRBV7-6 with TRBJ2-7; D might be TRBD2 (5 bases). V lost 8 bases, J lost 0 bases, and 20 bases lay in between. The CDR3 runs 16 residues. Per the germline V gene, CDR1 is SGHVS and CDR2 is FNYEAQ.